The 10 T cell receptor beta chains listed next were all sequenced from one sample in a study of T cell responses to AZD1222 COVID-19 vaccine. Libraries were prepared by immunoSEQ multiplex PCR; TCRdb keeps only in-frame clonotypes and omits some of them. The top ten clones hold 2.6% of a sample with 160,000 or so clones, roughly nine tenths of them seen once. The sequencing used peripheral blood, collected on day 0 of AZD1222 vaccination. The receptors originated from an adult in good health.

The rearrangement links TRBV5-1 to TRBJ1-2; 7 nucleotides agree with TRBD1. The V gene end was trimmed by 2 bases and the J gene end by 3 bases; junction bases not matched to a gene: 1. The germline CDR1 and CDR2 sequences are SGHRS and YFSETQ. The CDR3 extends over 13 amino acids. CDR3 sequence reads: CASSFTGDYGYTF. DNA of the CDR3: TGCGCCAGCAGCTTTACAGGGGACTATGGCTACACCTTC.

This chain connects TRBV18 to TRBJ1-2, with 9 bases aligning to TRBD1. The germline CDR1 and CDR2 sequences are KGHSH and LQKENI. Germline trimming cut 3 bases from V and 4 bases from J; bases unmatched to any gene: 6. This CDR3 has 15 amino acids. DNA for the CDR3: TGTGCCAGCTCACCCCCTGGACAGGGGATCTATGGCTACACCTTC. It codes for CASSPPGQGIYGYTF.

This clone was picked up one time. The chain has TRBV27 and TRBJ2-5, with unresolved D. CDR1 is MNHEY and CDR2 is SMNVEV in the germline V gene (reference sequence). The CDR3 extends over 13 amino acids. Trimming stripped 3 bases from V and 1 base from J, with 6 bases between. CDR3 nucleotide sequence: TGTGCCAGCAGTTTTGGGGTCCAAGAGACCCAGTACTTC. Translation: CASSFGVQETQYF.

This clone has just a few counts. The V call is TRBV15, the J call TRBJ2-7; 8 nucleotides agree with TRBD1. CDR3 length: 16 amino acids. V shed 1 base and J 1 base; nucleotides not matched to a gene: 6. The V gene's germline CDR1 is LNHNV and CDR2 YYDKDF (reference sequence). The CDR3 nucleotides read TGTGCCACCAGCAGAGGGACAGGGAAAGGATCCTACGAGCAGTACTTC. Translated: CATSRGTGKGSYEQYF.

This sequence joins TRBV14 and TRBJ1-3; D remains ambiguous. This CDR3 spans 11 amino acids. Trimming removed 8 bases at V and 4 bases at J, with 6 bases between. The germline CDR1 and CDR2 sequences are SGHDN and FVKESK. CDR3 coding DNA: TGTGCCAGCGGTTGGGGAAACACCATATATTTT. Amino acids: CASGWGNTIYF.

The chain uses TRBV6-5 and TRBJ2-3; 10 nucleotides match TRBD2. CDR1 is MNHEY, CDR2 SVGAGI, per germline. Trimming took 4 bases from V and 5 from J; bases not matched to a gene: 6. The CDR3 runs 15 residues. Here the CDR3 DNA reads TGTGCCAGCAGTTCAGCGGGAGGGCCCGTAGATACGCAGTATTTT. Amino acid sequence: CASSSAGGPVDTQYF.

The rearrangement uses TRBV5-1 and TRBJ1-1; D gene unclear. In germline, CDR1 is SGHRS, CDR2 YFSETQ. This CDR3 spans 13 amino acids. V was pared by 4 bases and J by 3 bases, with 10 bases between. CDR3 bases: TGCGCCAGCAGCCTCAGCGGTCACACTGAAGCTTTCTTT. It is translated as CASSLSGHTEAFF.

The count of this clone is one. The chain uses TRBV5-1 and TRBJ2-1; unclear D gene. V shed 5 bases and J shed 4 bases, with 10 bases lying between them. CDR3 length equals 13 residues. In germline, CDR1 is SGHRS, CDR2 YFSETQ. CDR3 DNA sequence: TGCGCCAGCAGATCCGACCCGTACAATGAGCAGTTCTTC. Protein: CASRSDPYNEQFF.

This chain uses TRBV6-5 with TRBJ1-2, with a weak D call TRBD1 (6 bases). The CDR3 totals 11 residues. The ends were cut back, 7 bases at V and 6 bases at J, with 9 bases in the middle. Germline CDR1 and CDR2: MNHEY and SVGAGI. CDR3 sequence: CASKQGHGYTF. The CDR3 bases are TGTGCCAGCAAACAGGGACATGGCTACACCTTC.

The chain uses TRBV29-1 and TRBJ2-5; D perhaps matches TRBD1 (7 bases). This CDR3 spans 11 amino acids. V lost 4 bases, J lost 5 bases, and 8 bases lay in between. CDR1 is SQVTM and CDR2 is ANQGSEA in the germline V gene. CDR3 protein: CSVAGGETQYF. The CDR3 DNA follows: TGCAGCGTTGCAGGGGGGGAGACCCAGTACTTC.